Shown below are 13 T cell receptor beta chains from a single sample sequenced in a study of regulatory T cells in long-lasting Graves disease. Arm-PCR of CDR3 regions with iRepertoire HTBI primers generated TCR beta libraries. TCRdb passed the multiplex PCR reads through MiXCR, listing each CDR3 protein once. The sample has 250,000 or so distinct CDR3 sequences, 20% to 25% seen once. The time point is: newly diagnosed GD, antithyroid drugs for less than 3 months. RNA isolated from PBMCs was used to make the TCR library. Sequences were derived from peripheral blood mononuclear cells (PBMCs), sampled at new diagnosis, from a patient treated with antithyroid drugs. Every receptor here comes from a female donor with Graves disease.

V usage is TRBV19 and J usage is TRBJ2-7, with 10 bases fitting TRBD1. With 4 bases clipped from V and 5 bases from J, the junction kept 5 bases outside the gene matches. The CDR3 totals 14 residues. The germline V gene encodes CDR1 LNHDA and CDR2 SQIVND (reference sequence). CDR3 bases: TGTGCCAGTAGTAGGATGGGACAGGGGAACGAGCAGTACTTC. Translated: CASSRMGQGNEQYF. The entire variable domain, with the rest obtained from reference TRBV19 and TRBJ2-7, is as follows: DGGITQSPKYLFRKEGQNVTLSCEQNLNHDAMYWYRQDPGQGLRLIYYSQIVNDFQKGDIAEGYSVSREKKESFPLTVTSAQKNPTAFYLCASSRMGQGNEQYFGPGTRLTVT.

In its sample, this clonotype was seen many times. The chain carries TRBV27 and TRBJ1-5; maybe TRBD1 (6 bases). In germline, CDR1 is MNHEY, CDR2 SMNVEV (reference sequence). Trimming left V 3 bases short and J 1 base short, with 10 bases between. There are 15 residues in the CDR3. In nucleotides, the CDR3 is TGTGCCAGCAGTTTCGGGGGCTCGAGCAATCAGCCCCAGCATTTT. Translation gives CASSFGGSSNQPQHF.

This clonotype was seen a handful of times. V gene TRBV6-9 combines with J gene TRBJ1-5, with 8 nucleotides matching TRBD1. The CDR3 covers 14 residues. After removal of 3 bases from V and 4 bases from J, the junction contained 2 bases not matched to a gene. Germline V gene data show CDR1 as MNHGY and CDR2 as SVAAGI. CDR3: CASSYRDRNQPQHF. The CDR3, as DNA: TGTGCCAGCAGTTACCGGGACAGGAATCAGCCCCAGCATTTT.

Worth noting for this clonotype: A far larger clone is off by one base, so a read error is likely. V usage is TRBV3-2 and J usage is TRBJ2-7; the table names TRBD2, a call not compared with the DNA. TRBV3-2 is a pseudogene segment. The CDR3 totals 14 residues. The CDR3 DNA is TGTGCCAGCGGCCCCGTGGGCCGACTGAGAGAGCAGTACTTC. This gives the protein CASGPVGRLREQYF.

This clonotype came up a few times. The rearrangement links TRBV7-9 to TRBJ1-2; 7 bases map to TRBD1. The V gene end was trimmed by 7 bases and the J gene end by 8 bases; junction bases not matched to a gene: 10. Germline V gene sequence: CDR1 SEHNR, CDR2 FQNEAQ (reference sequence). The length of the CDR3 is 13 residues. CDR3 coding DNA: TGTGCCAGCACCTCGAGTCAGGGGGACGGCTACACCTTC. It specifies CASTSSQGDGYTF.

The sample holds many counts of this clonotype. The V and J genes are TRBV2 and TRBJ2-5, with TRBD2 identical over 11 bases. The CDR3 length is 17 residues. Germline CDR1 and CDR2: SNHLY and FYNNEI. Trimming cost V 0 bases and J 5 bases; bases outside gene matches: 8. The CDR3 coding sequence is TGTGCCAGCAGTGAAGCGGGACTAGCGGCCCAATGGGAGACCCAGTACTTC. It codes for CASSEAGLAAQWETQYF. The full variable domain, rest sourced from reference TRBV2 and TRBJ2-5, is EPEVTQTPSHQVTQMGQEVILRCVPISNHLYFYWYRQILGQKVEFLVSFYNNEISEKSEIFDDQFSVERPDGSNFTLKIRSTKLEDSAMYFCASSEAGLAAQWETQYFGPGTRLLVL.

To note about this clonotype: A much larger clone differs from this one at a single base, so this may be a read error. The CDR3 spells CASNRSTGRGEAFF. CDR3 DNA sequence: TGTGCCAGTAACCGATCGACAGGGAGAGGCGAAGCTTTCTTT. V gene TRBV19 combines with J gene TRBJ1-1; 7 bases agree with TRBD1. This CDR3 spans 14 amino acids. V shed 7 bases and J 8 bases; nucleotides not matched to a gene: 13. Germline assignment: CDR1 LNHDA and CDR2 SQIVND (reference sequence).

This chain uses TRBV7-9 with TRBJ1-2; D may be TRBD1 (5 bases). Germline V CDR1 and CDR2: SEHNR, FQNEAQ (reference sequence). This CDR3 contains 13 residues. The V end was cut by 3 bases, the J end by 2 bases, with 7 bases between. The CDR3 spells CASSLTANYGYTF. In DNA, the CDR3 is TGTGCCAGCAGCTTGACAGCAAACTATGGCTACACCTTC.

This clonotype was observed many times. This CDR3 reads CASRGDSSYNSPLHF. The CDR3 coding sequence is TGTGCCAGCCGGGGGGACAGCTCCTATAATTCACCCCTCCACTTT. The rearrangement links TRBV7-2 to TRBJ1-6, with 7 nucleotides matching TRBD1. V shed 8 bases and J 0 bases; nucleotides not matched to a gene: 4. The CDR3 consists of 15 residues. Germline assignment: CDR1 SGHTA and CDR2 FQGNSA.

V and J are TRBV2 and TRBJ2-3; 11 bases are a match to TRBD2. Germline V lookup: CDR1 SNHLY, CDR2 FYNNEI. The CDR3 sequence is 17 residues long. J lost 5 bases, V lost 6 bases, and 13 bases had no gene match. The CDR3 loop is CASSLGVAGGTEDTQYF. The CDR3 DNA is TGTGCCAGCAGCTTAGGGGTAGCGGGGGGGACTGAAGATACGCAGTATTTT. The full variable domain, completed using reference TRBV2 and TRBJ2-3, is EPEVTQTPSHQVTQMGQEVILRCVPISNHLYFYWYRQILGQKVEFLVSFYNNEISEKSEIFDDQFSVERPDGSNFTLKIRSTKLEDSAMYFCASSLGVAGGTEDTQYFGPGTRLTVL.

This clonotype occurred many times. V and J are TRBV4-2 and TRBJ2-3; TRBD2 matches 10 bases. The CDR3 consists of 15 residues. Per germline, CDR1 LGHNA and CDR2 YNFKEQ. V shed 1 base, J shed 4 bases, and the junction held 2 bases outside the gene matches. CDR3: CASSQGSGGADTQYF. The CDR3 DNA reads as TGTGCCAGCAGCCAAGGGAGCGGGGGGGCAGATACGCAGTATTTT.

The chain is built from TRBV7-9 and TRBJ2-1; 9 nucleotides match TRBD2. With the DNA end fitting TRBJ2-5 better, the J assignment may be wrong. CDR1 SEHNR and CDR2 FQNEAQ come from the germline V gene (reference sequence). The CDR3 loop spans 16 amino acids. CDR3 in amino acids: CASTTSAGGLGETQYF. CDR3 DNA: TGTGCCAGCACTACTTCGGCGGGGGGGCTCGGGGAGACCCAGTACTTC.

In regard to this clonotype: One junction end disagrees with the germline gene, perhaps due to a read error. This rearrangement joins TRBV10-3 to TRBJ1-1; 7 bases align to TRBD1. Germline loops: CDR1 ENHRY, CDR2 SYGVKD. CDR3 length: 17 amino acids. The DNA for the CDR3 is TGTGCCGTCAGGGATGTTACAGGGGTAGTTGGGAACACCGAAGCTTTCTTT. This translates into CAVRDVTGVVGNTEAFF.